The clone carrying this T cell receptor (beta chain) was seen at least ten times. Its matching antigen is unknown. Time point described: patch test 2, 6 weeks after DPC sensitization. Indicated treatment: therapeutic diphenylcyclopropenone sensitization with weekly scalp DPC. Each CDR3 protein is one row after TCRdb ran MiXCR on the RACE reads. The data hold about 140,000 distinct CDR3 sequences, with roughly 12% observed a single time. This sample was taken from a study of human T cells and chemical hapten exposure. In the study overall: TCR yields differed between samples (mainly from small differences in pooled library volume). Study-level points and caveats: Expanded TCR sets contained significantly more large CDR3 similarity clusters than controls. Patch test score was positively correlated with the counts of PT1 expanded TCRs.

The CDR3 runs 14 residues. Trimming stripped 1 base from V and 1 base from J, with 4 bases between. Germline V gene sequence: CDR1 KGHSH, CDR2 LQKENI. This clonotype originated in a woman in her fifties or sixties with alopecia areata. Some clones in this sample may be carry-over from other donors' samples. Material: whole blood, obtained in connection with sensitization to the hapten diphenylcyclopropenone (DPC). This chain uses TRBV18 with TRBJ2-2; no clear D. Here the CDR3 reads CASSPRVNTGELFF. CDR3 bases: TGTGCCAGCTCACCACGGGTGAACACCGGGGAGCTGTTTTTT.